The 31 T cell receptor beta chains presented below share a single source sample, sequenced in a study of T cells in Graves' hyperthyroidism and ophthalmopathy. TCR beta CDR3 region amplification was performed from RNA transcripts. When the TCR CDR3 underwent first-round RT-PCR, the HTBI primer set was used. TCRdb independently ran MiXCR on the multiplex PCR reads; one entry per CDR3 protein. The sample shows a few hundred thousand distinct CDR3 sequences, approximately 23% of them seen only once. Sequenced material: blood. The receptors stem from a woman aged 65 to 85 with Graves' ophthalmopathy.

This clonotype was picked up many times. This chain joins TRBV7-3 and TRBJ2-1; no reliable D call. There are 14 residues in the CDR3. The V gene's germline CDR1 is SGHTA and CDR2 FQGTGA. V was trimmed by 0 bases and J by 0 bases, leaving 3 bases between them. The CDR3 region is CASSLTASYNEQFF. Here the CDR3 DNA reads TGTGCCAGCAGCTTAACGGCCTCCTACAATGAGCAGTTCTTC.

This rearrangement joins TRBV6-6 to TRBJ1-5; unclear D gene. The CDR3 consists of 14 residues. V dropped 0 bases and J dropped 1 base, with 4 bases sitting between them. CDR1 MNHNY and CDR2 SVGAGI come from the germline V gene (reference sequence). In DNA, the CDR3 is TGTGCCAGCAGTTACTCGATCAGCAATCAGCCCCAGCATTTT. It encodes CASSYSISNQPQHF.

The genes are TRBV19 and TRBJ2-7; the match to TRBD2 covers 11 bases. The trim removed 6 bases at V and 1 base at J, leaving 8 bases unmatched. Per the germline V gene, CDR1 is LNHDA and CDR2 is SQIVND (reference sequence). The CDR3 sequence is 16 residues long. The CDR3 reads CASRGGASGRSYEQYF. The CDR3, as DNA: TGTGCCAGTAGGGGGGGCGCTAGCGGGAGGTCCTACGAGCAGTACTTC.

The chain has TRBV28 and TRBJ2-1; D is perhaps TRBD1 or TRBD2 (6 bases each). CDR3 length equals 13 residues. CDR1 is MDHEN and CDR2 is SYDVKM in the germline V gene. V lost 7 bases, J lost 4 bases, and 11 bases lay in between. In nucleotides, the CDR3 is TGTGCCAGCACCGGGGGCCCTTACAATGAGCAGTTCTTC. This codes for CASTGGPYNEQFF.

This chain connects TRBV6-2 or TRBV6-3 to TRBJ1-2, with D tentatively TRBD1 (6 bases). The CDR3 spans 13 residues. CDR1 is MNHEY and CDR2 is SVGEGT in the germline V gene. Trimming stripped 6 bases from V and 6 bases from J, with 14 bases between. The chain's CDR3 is CASRLGGSDGYTF. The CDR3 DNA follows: TGTGCCAGCAGGCTAGGGGGTTCAGATGGCTACACCTTC.

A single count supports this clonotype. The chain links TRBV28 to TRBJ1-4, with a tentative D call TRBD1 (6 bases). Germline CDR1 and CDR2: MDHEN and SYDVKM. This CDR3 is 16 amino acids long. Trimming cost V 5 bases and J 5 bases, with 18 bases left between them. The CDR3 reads CASSNPRGQTNEKLFF. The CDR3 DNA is TGTGCCAGCAGTAACCCCCGCGGACAGACAAATGAAAAACTGTTTTTT.

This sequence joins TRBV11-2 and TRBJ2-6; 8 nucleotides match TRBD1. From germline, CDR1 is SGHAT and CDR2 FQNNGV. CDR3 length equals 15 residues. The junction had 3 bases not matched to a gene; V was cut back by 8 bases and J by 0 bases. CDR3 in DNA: TGTGCCAGCGGACAGGGCAACTCTGGGGCCAACGTCCTGACTTTC. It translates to CASGQGNSGANVLTF.

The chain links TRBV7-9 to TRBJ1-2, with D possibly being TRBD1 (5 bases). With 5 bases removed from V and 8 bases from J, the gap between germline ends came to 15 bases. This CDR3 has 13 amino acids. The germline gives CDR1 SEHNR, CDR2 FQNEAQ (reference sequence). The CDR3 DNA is TGTGCCAGCAGCATCAATCAGGGTTACGGCTACACCTTC. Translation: CASSINQGYGYTF.

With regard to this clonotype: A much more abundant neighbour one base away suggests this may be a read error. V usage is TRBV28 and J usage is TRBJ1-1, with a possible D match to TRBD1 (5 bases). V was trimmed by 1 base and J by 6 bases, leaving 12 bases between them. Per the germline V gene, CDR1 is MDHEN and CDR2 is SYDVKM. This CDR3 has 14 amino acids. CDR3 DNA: TGTGCCAGCAGTTTATCTGGGACTAACGCTGAAGCTTTCTTT. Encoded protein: CASSLSGTNAEAFF.

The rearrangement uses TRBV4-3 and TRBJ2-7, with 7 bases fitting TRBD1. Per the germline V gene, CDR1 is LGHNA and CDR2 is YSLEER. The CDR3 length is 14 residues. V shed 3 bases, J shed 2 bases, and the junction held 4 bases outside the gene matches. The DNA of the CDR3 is TGCGCCAGCAGCCAGCGACAGGGTACCTACGAGCAGTACTTC. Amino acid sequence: CASSQRQGTYEQYF.

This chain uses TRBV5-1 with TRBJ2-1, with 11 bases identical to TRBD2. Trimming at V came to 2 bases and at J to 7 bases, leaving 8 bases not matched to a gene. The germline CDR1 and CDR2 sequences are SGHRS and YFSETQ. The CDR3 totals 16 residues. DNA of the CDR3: TGCGCCAGCAGCTTCCCAACTAGCGGGAGTCGGAATGAGCAGTTCTTC. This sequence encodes CASSFPTSGSRNEQFF.

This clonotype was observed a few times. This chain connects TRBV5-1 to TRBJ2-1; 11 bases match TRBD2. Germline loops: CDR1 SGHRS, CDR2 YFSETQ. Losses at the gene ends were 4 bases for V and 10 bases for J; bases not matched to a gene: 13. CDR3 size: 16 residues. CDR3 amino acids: CASSVRASGRTREQFF. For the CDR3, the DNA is TGCGCCAGCAGCGTCCGGGCTAGCGGGAGGACAAGGGAGCAGTTCTTC. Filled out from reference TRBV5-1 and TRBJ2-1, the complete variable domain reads KAGVTQTPRYLIKTRGQQVTLSCSPISGHRSVSWYQQTPGQGLQFLFEYFSETQRNKGNFPGRFSGRQFSNSRSEMNVSTLELGDSALYLCASSVRASGRTREQFFGPGTRLTVL.

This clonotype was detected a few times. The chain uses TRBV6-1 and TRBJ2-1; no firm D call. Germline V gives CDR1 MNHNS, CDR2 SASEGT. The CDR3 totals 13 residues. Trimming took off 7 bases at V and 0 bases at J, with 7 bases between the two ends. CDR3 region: CASTPSSYNEQFF. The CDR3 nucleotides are TGTGCCAGCACTCCGTCCTCCTACAATGAGCAGTTCTTC.

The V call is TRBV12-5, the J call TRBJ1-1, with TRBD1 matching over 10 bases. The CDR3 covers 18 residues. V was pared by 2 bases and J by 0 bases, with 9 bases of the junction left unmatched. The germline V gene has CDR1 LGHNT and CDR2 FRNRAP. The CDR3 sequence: CASGLHQDRGIVNTEAFF. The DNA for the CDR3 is TGTGCTAGTGGTTTGCACCAGGACAGGGGGATCGTGAACACTGAAGCTTTCTTT.

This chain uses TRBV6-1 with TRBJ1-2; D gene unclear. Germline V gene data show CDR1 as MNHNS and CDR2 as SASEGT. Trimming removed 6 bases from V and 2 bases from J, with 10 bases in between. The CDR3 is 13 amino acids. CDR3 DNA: TGTGCCAGCAGGGTCGGCACGAACTATGGCTACACCTTC. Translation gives CASRVGTNYGYTF.

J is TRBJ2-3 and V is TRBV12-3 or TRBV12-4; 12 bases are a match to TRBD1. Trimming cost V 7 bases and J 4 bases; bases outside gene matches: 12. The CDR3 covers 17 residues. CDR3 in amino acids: CASILKPGQGAADTQYF. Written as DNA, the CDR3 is TGTGCCAGCATCCTAAAACCGGGACAGGGGGCCGCAGATACGCAGTATTTT.

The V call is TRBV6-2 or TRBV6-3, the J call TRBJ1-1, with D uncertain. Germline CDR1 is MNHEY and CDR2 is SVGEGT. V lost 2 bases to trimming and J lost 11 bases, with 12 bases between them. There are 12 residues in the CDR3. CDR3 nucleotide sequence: TGTGCCAGCAGTTACCCGAAGGGTTGGGCTTTCTTT. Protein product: CASSYPKGWAFF.

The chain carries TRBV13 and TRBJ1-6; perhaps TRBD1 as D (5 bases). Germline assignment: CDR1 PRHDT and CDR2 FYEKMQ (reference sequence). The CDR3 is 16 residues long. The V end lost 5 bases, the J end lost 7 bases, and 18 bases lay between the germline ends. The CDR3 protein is CASSPFWQGENSPLHF. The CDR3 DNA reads TGTGCCAGCAGCCCATTTTGGCAGGGCGAGAATTCACCCCTCCACTTT.

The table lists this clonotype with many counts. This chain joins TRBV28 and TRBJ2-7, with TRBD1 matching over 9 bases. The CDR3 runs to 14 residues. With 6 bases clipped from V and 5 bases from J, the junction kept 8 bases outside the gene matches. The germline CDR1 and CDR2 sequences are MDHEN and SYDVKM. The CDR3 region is CASSPPGQGNEQYF. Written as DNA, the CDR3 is TGTGCCAGCAGCCCCCCGGGACAGGGCAACGAGCAGTACTTC.

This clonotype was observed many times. Here the CDR3 reads CASSQGRYQPQHF. CDR3 DNA: TGTGCCAGCAGCCAAGGACGGTATCAGCCCCAGCATTTT. The rearrangement links TRBV3-1 to TRBJ1-5; no definite D call. Trimming removed 1 base at V and 5 bases at J, with 6 bases between. The CDR3 is 13 amino acids. The V gene's germline CDR1 is LGHDT and CDR2 YNNKEL (reference sequence).

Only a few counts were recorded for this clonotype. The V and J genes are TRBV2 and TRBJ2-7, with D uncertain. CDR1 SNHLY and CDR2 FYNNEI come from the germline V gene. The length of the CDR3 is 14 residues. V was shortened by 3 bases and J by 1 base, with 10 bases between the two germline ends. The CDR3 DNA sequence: TGTGCCAGCAGTGAGGCAAGCGCTTCCTACGAGCAGTACTTC. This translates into CASSEASASYEQYF.

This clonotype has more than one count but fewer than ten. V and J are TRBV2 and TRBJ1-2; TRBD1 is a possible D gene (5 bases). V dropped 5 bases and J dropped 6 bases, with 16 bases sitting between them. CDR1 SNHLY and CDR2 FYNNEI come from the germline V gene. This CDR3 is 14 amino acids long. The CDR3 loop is CASSRADSSNGYTF. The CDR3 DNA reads TGTGCCAGCAGTCGCGCCGACAGTTCCAATGGCTACACCTTC.

The CDR3 DNA reads as TGTGCCAGCAGCGTAGATCGGATAGGGGAGCAGTTCTTC. This sequence encodes CASSVDRIGEQFF. V and J are TRBV9 and TRBJ2-1; D call uncertain. The germline CDR1 and CDR2 sequences are SGDLS and YYNGEE. V lost 0 bases and J 10 bases, leaving 11 bases between the germline ends. The CDR3 is 13 amino acids.

Here the CDR3 reads CASRIGQGFSPLHF. The DNA for the CDR3 is TGTGCCAGCAGGATCGGACAGGGATTTTCACCCCTCCACTTT. This chain links TRBV12-3 or TRBV12-4 with TRBJ1-6; TRBD1 agrees at 8 bases. The CDR3 has 14 amino acids. Unmatched junction bases numbered 7, after V lost 6 bases and J lost 9 bases.

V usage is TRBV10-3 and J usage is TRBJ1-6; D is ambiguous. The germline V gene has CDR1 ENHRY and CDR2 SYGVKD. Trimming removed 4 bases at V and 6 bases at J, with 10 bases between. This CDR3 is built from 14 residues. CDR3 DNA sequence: TGTGCCATCAGTGGTACGGACCCTAATTCACCCCTCCACTTT. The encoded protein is CAISGTDPNSPLHF.

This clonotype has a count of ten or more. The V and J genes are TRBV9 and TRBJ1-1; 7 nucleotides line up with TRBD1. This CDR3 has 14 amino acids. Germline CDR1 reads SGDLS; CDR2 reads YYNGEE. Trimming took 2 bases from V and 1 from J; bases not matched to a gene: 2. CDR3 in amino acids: CASSVGTANTEAFF. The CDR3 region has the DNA TGTGCCAGCAGCGTTGGGACAGCGAACACTGAAGCTTTCTTT.

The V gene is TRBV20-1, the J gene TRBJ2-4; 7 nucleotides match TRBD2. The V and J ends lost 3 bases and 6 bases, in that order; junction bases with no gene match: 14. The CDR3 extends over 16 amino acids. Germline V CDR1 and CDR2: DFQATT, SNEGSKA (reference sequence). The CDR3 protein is CSARPPLAEAPNIQYF. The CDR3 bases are TGCAGTGCTAGGCCCCCTCTAGCGGAAGCGCCAAACATTCAGTACTTC.

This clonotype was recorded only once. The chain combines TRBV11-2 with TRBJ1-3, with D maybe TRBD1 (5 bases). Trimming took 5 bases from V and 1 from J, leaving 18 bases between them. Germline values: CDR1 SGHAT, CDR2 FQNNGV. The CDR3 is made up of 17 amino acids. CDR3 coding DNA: TGTGCCAGCAGCCCCGGTTGGCAGGGTGGTTCTGGAAACACCATATATTTT. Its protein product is CASSPGWQGGSGNTIYF.

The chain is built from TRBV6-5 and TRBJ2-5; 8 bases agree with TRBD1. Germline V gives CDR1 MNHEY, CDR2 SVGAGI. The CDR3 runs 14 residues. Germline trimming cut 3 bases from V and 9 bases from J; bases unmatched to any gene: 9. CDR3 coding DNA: TGTGCCAGCAGTTATGACAGGGGAGCGAGGGCCCAGTACTTC. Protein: CASSYDRGARAQYF.

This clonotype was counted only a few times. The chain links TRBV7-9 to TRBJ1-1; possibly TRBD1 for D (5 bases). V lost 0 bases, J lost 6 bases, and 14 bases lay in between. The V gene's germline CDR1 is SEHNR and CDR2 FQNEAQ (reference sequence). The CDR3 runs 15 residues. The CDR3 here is CASSLAWRGAAEAFF. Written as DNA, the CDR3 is TGTGCCAGCAGCTTAGCGTGGAGGGGCGCCGCTGAAGCTTTCTTT.

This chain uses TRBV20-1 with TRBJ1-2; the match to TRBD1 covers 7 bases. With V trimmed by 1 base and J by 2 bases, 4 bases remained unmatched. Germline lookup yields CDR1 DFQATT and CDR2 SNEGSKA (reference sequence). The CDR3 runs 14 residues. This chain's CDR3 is CSARGLTGNYGYTF. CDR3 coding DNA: TGCAGTGCTAGAGGGTTGACAGGGAACTATGGCTACACCTTC.